A selection of T cell receptor beta chains follows, all from one sample in a study of T-cell memory formation after mild COVID-19. TCRdb ran MiXCR on the 5' RACE reads and lists one entry per CDR3 protein. This sample yields roughly 350,000 distinct CDR3 sequences, of which around 13% are seen a single time; about 24% belongs to the top ten. The specimen sequenced was PBMCs or a T cell subset sorted from them (not recorded which). The receptors come from a man between 18 and 29 years old who had mild COVID-19 (a few samples of this study predate the infection). Cell type and time point are not known. Both conserved end residues are part of each CDR3. D genes are given only for firm matches. Size is stated for part of the rows, as once, few or many counts, or as a class when the clone is expanded.

d_gene	v_gene	abundance	j_gene	CDR3aa	CDR3nt
.	TRBV6-2/TRBV6-3	few	TRBJ1-1	CASSYRAGLNTEAFF	TGTGCCAGCAGTTACAGGGCAGGGTTGAACACTGAAGCTTTCTTT
.	TRBV7-2	.	TRBJ1-1	CASSSGTDNTEAFF	TGTGCCAGCAGCTCCGGGACTGATAACACTGAAGCTTTCTTT
TRBD2	TRBV5-1	many	TRBJ2-5	CASSSAGTSVQETQYF	TGCGCCAGCAGCTCCGCCGGGACTAGCGTTCAAGAGACCCAGTACTTC
.	TRBV5-1	.	TRBJ2-1	CASSLDTRGPLGDEQFF	TGCGCCAGCAGCTTGGATACGCGGGGCCCTCTTGGGGATGAGCAGTTCTTC
.	TRBV6-2/TRBV6-3	many	TRBJ2-1	CASSARDSSYNEQFF	TGTGCCAGCAGTGCCCGCGACTCATCCTACAATGAGCAGTTCTTC
.	TRBV4-3	.	TRBJ2-1	CASSQGGLGNEQFF	TGCGCCAGCAGCCAAGGTGGGCTGGGGAATGAGCAGTTCTTC
.	TRBV6-5	few	TRBJ1-5	CASSYSIGGQPQHF	TGTGCCAGCAGTTACTCGATTGGGGGTCAGCCCCAGCATTTT
TRBD2	TRBV27	.	TRBJ2-6	CASSLSGGLTSSGANVLTF	TGTGCCAGCAGTTTAAGCGGGGGGCTTACAAGCTCTGGGGCCAACGTCCTGACTTTC
.	TRBV27	few	TRBJ1-5	CASRFGGREGEPQHF	TGTGCCAGCAGGTTCGGAGGGCGTGAGGGGGAGCCCCAGCATTTT
.	TRBV20-1	few	TRBJ1-1	CSALKGGTEAFF	TGCAGTGCGCTGAAAGGAGGAACTGAAGCTTTCTTT
.	TRBV12-3/TRBV12-4	.	TRBJ2-7	CASKMGRFYEQYF	TGTGCCAGCAAAATGGGACGGTTCTACGAGCAGTACTTC
.	TRBV7-6	.	TRBJ2-5	CASSSAWTGETQYF	TGTGCCAGCAGCTCGGCATGGACGGGGGAGACCCAGTACTTC
.	TRBV15	few	TRBJ2-3	CATSGGPESTDTQYF	TGTGCCACCAGCGGCGGACCCGAGAGCACAGATACGCAGTATTTT
TRBD1	TRBV25-1	few	TRBJ2-1	CASSVRTGGHEQFF	TGTGCCAGCAGTGTGAGGACAGGGGGTCATGAGCAGTTCTTC
.	TRBV29-1	.	TRBJ2-2	CSVRPNTGELFF	TGCAGCGTTAGGCCGAACACCGGGGAGCTGTTTTTT
.	TRBV20-1	few	TRBJ1-1	CSLVDPNTEAFF	TGCAGCCTCGTGGATCCGAACACTGAAGCTTTCTTT
.	TRBV7-9	once	TRBJ1-1	CASSLQETTNTEAFF	TGTGCCAGCAGTTTGCAAGAGACAACGAACACTGAAGCTTTCTTT
.	TRBV6-5	.	TRBJ2-5	CASSPRGVGAQETQYF	TGTGCCAGCAGTCCAAGAGGGGTCGGAGCCCAAGAGACCCAGTACTTC
TRBD2	TRBV5-1	few	TRBJ2-5	CASGLRGSGETQYF	TGCGCCAGCGGCCTGCGGGGGTCGGGAGAGACCCAGTACTTC
TRBD2	TRBV7-9	many	TRBJ2-3	CASSAIAGPGDTQYF	TGTGCCAGCAGCGCCATAGCGGGGCCGGGAGATACGCAGTATTTT
TRBD1	TRBV7-2	few	TRBJ2-1	CATSRDRAYNEQFF	TGTGCCACCTCCCGGGACAGAGCCTACAATGAGCAGTTCTTC
TRBD2	TRBV18	few	TRBJ2-3	CASSPPSGGSDTQYF	TGTGCCAGCTCACCACCTAGCGGGGGGTCAGATACGCAGTATTTT
.	TRBV6-4	.	TRBJ2-1	CAAGTLNEQFF	TGTGCCGCCGGGACTCTTAATGAGCAGTTCTTC
TRBD1	TRBV7-3	few	TRBJ1-6	CASSSLGGARSPLHF	TGTGCCAGCAGCTCCCTAGGGGGCGCACGGTCACCCCTCCACTTT
TRBD2	TRBV7-2	few	TRBJ2-5	CASSHYGGWLETQYF	TGTGCCAGCAGCCACTACGGGGGGTGGCTAGAGACCCAGTACTTC
.	TRBV15	.	TRBJ2-1	CATSNKGSWPLRWSYNEQFF	TGTGCCACTTCAAACAAGGGTAGCTGGCCCCTGCGATGGTCCTACAATGAGCAGTTCTTC
.	TRBV6-6	few	TRBJ1-5	CASSYPRGATTYSNQPQHF	TGTGCCAGCAGTTACCCACGGGGGGCTACAACTTATAGCAATCAGCCCCAGCATTTT
.	TRBV6-2/TRBV6-3	.	TRBJ2-7	CASSYGAGTQDEQYF	TGTGCCAGCAGTTACGGAGCTGGGACTCAGGACGAGCAGTACTTC
.	TRBV20-1	few	TRBJ1-2	CSAIDSYGYTF	TGCAGTGCTATTGATTCCTATGGCTACACCTTC
.	TRBV7-2	.	TRBJ2-3	CASSLEGPDRTSTDTQYF	TGTGCCAGCAGCTTAGAAGGTCCGGACAGAACCTCCACAGATACGCAGTATTTT
.	TRBV20-1	.	TRBJ1-6	CSARTASSYNSPLHF	TGCAGTGCTAGGACGGCCAGCTCCTATAATTCACCCCTCCACTTT
.	TRBV9	few	TRBJ2-3	CASSARTDTQYF	TGTGCCAGCAGCGCCCGCACAGATACGCAGTATTTT